The 30 T cell receptor beta chains reported below all come from one sample, sequenced in a study of blood T cell repertoires in COVID-19. Profiled with immunoSEQ multiplex PCR; TCRdb holds only in-frame clones, not every one. The table has 250,000 to 350,000 clones, 85% to 90% seen once. The sequenced sample consisted of PBMCs or T cells enriched from blood (not recorded which). The receptors shown here come from a woman aged 18-29 years with acute COVID-19.

This clone showed up just once. The CDR3 here is CASSPRDRDYGYTF. The CDR3 DNA sequence: TGTGCCAGCAGCCCCCGGGACAGGGACTATGGCTACACCTTC. The chain is built from TRBV5-5 and TRBJ1-2; 9 positions agree with TRBD1. J was trimmed by 3 bases and V by 4 bases; bases with no gene match: 4. The CDR3 runs to 14 residues. CDR1 and CDR2 from the germline V gene are SGHKS and YYEKEE (reference sequence).

This chain connects TRBV7-3 to TRBJ2-7, with D perhaps TRBD1 (6 bases). The CDR3 extends over 13 amino acids. The ends were cut back, 5 bases at V and 3 bases at J, with 11 bases in the middle. Germline CDR1 and CDR2: SGHTA and FQGTGA. In DNA form, the CDR3 reads TGTGCCAGCAGCCCCCCGGACAGCTACGAGCAGTACTTC. Amino acids: CASSPPDSYEQYF.

V is TRBV5-4 and J is TRBJ2-1; D is possibly TRBD1 (5 bases). Per germline, CDR1 SGHNT and CDR2 YYREEE (reference sequence). The CDR3 totals 15 residues. Trimming left V 4 bases short and J 5 bases short, with 16 bases between. DNA for the CDR3: TGTGCCAGCAGCACAGGAGTTGGCCCGGACAATGAGCAGTTCTTC. Residues: CASSTGVGPDNEQFF. Together with reference TRBV5-4 and TRBJ2-1, the CDR3 gives the full variable domain: ETGVTQSPTHLIKTRGQQVTLRCSSQSGHNTVSWYQQALGQGPQFIFQYYREEENGRGNFPPRFSGLQFPNYSSELNVNALELDDSALYLCASSTGVGPDNEQFFGPGTRLTVL.

V is TRBV9 and J is TRBJ1-2; D unresolved. Germline CDR1 reads SGDLS; CDR2 reads YYNGEE. Trimming left V 2 bases short and J 7 bases short, with 9 bases between. The CDR3 loop spans 12 amino acids. The CDR3: CASSVGVGGYTF. The DNA for the CDR3 is TGTGCCAGCAGCGTGGGAGTTGGTGGCTACACCTTC.

This chain connects TRBV18 to TRBJ2-1; D call uncertain. This CDR3 is built from 14 residues. Germline V gives CDR1 KGHSH, CDR2 LQKENI. V gave up 0 bases and J gave up 4 bases, with 7 bases separating them. CDR3 in amino acids: CASSPPTAYNEQFF. CDR3 in DNA: TGTGCCAGCTCACCACCGACTGCTTACAATGAGCAGTTCTTC.

The genes are TRBV30 and TRBJ1-6, with D perhaps TRBD1 (5 bases). The germline CDR1 and CDR2 sequences are GTSNPN and SVGIG (reference sequence). This CDR3 has 14 residues. Trimming cost V 0 bases and J 10 bases, with 13 bases left between them. The CDR3 coding sequence is TGTGCCTGGAGTGTAGGGCAGGGAGGCTCACCCCTCCACTTT. This encodes CAWSVGQGGSPLHF. The complete variable domain, with remaining parts taken from reference TRBV30 and TRBJ1-6, reads SQTIHQWPATLVQPVGSPLSLECTVEGTSNPNLYWYRQAAGRGLQLLFYSVGIGQISSEVPQNLSASRPQDRQFILSSKKLLLSDSGFYLCAWSVGQGGSPLHFGNGTRLTVT.

V gene TRBV9 combines with J gene TRBJ2-1; TRBD2 matches 9 bases. This CDR3 has 16 amino acids. Germline lookup yields CDR1 SGDLS and CDR2 YYNGEE. The J segment lost 3 bases and the V segment lost 0 bases, leaving 4 bases of the junction unmatched. In nucleotides, the CDR3 is TGTGCCAGCAGCGTAGCGGCTAGCGGGAACTACAATGAGCAGTTCTTC. Encoded protein: CASSVAASGNYNEQFF.

The CDR3 coding sequence is TGTGCCAGCAGCTTTTCCGGGACTAGCGGGATTGATACGCAGTATTTT. This encodes CASSFSGTSGIDTQYF. V is TRBV7-8 and J is TRBJ2-3; 13 nucleotides agree with TRBD2. The CDR3 consists of 16 residues. V trimming: 3 bases; J trimming: 6 bases; junction bases outside the gene matches: 6. Germline CDR1 is SGHVS and CDR2 is FQNEAQ.

The chain employs TRBV5-6 and TRBJ1-4; D possibly corresponds to TRBD1 (5 bases). V shed 3 bases and J shed 0 bases, with 9 bases lying between them. Germline lookup yields CDR1 SGHDT and CDR2 YYEEEE. This CDR3 has 15 residues. The DNA for the CDR3 is TGTGCCAGCAGCTGGGGCAGGGCAACTAATGAAAAACTGTTTTTT. It specifies CASSWGRATNEKLFF.

The V call is TRBV7-2, the J call TRBJ1-5; D not certain. V was clipped by 1 base and J by 6 bases, with 13 bases between them. Germline V gene sequence: CDR1 SGHTA, CDR2 FQGNSA. The CDR3 runs to 15 residues. This chain's CDR3 is CASSLGSFVGQPQHF. Written as DNA, the CDR3 is TGTGCCAGCAGCTTAGGGAGTTTTGTCGGTCAGCCCCAGCATTTT.

This clone appeared a few times. Other DNA sequences of this sample code for an identical CDR3. The CDR3, as DNA: TGTGCCAGCTCACCAGCGGGGAATGAAAAACTGTTTTTT. Encoded protein: CASSPAGNEKLFF. The V and J genes are TRBV18 and TRBJ1-4, with D unresolved. From germline, CDR1 is KGHSH and CDR2 LQKENI. This CDR3 comprises 13 residues. Trimming shortened V by 2 bases and J by 5 bases, and 6 bases separated the two germline ends.

This chain joins TRBV5-1 and TRBJ2-2, with a tentative D call TRBD1 (5 bases). The CDR3 contains 14 residues. Per germline, CDR1 SGHRS and CDR2 YFSETQ. Trimming took 2 bases from V and 6 from J, leaving 11 bases between them. For the CDR3, the DNA is TGCGCCAGCAGCTTTATCAGGGTCCCCGGGGAGCTGTTTTTT. It specifies CASSFIRVPGELFF.

Only a few counts were recorded for this clone. This chain links TRBV7-8 with TRBJ1-1; D unclear. Germline-derived CDR1 and CDR2 are SGHVS and FQNEAQ. V dropped 5 bases and J dropped 5 bases, with 12 bases sitting between them. This CDR3 is built from 13 residues. DNA of the CDR3: TGTGCCAGCAGCCCCGGACGAGGGACTGAAGCTTTCTTT. Translation gives CASSPGRGTEAFF.

The V call is TRBV7-9, the J call TRBJ2-1; D perhaps matches TRBD2 (6 bases). This CDR3 is built from 14 residues. The V and J ends lost 5 bases and 7 bases respectively, with 15 bases between them. Germline assignment: CDR1 SEHNR and CDR2 FQNEAQ (reference sequence). CDR3 in amino acids: CASSPKGRGNEQFF. The CDR3 DNA is TGTGCCAGCAGCCCTAAGGGGCGGGGAAATGAGCAGTTCTTC.

The V gene is TRBV28, the J gene TRBJ2-1; D gene ambiguous. The CDR3 extends over 12 amino acids. V lost 6 bases, J lost 8 bases, and 11 bases lay in between. CDR1 is MDHEN and CDR2 is SYDVKM in the germline V gene. This CDR3 is CASSFGVDEQFF. In DNA form, the CDR3 reads TGTGCCAGCAGCTTTGGAGTCGATGAGCAGTTCTTC.

This chain uses TRBV27 with TRBJ2-1; no reliable D call. V lost 2 bases to trimming and J lost 1 base, with 15 bases between them. The CDR3 is made up of 17 amino acids. The germline V gene has CDR1 MNHEY and CDR2 SMNVEV (reference sequence). The CDR3 DNA reads as TGTGCCAGCAGTTTACGTGCGAGCTCCAGGTCCTACAATGAGCAGTTCTTC. This sequence encodes CASSLRASSRSYNEQFF.

This chain connects TRBV25-1 to TRBJ2-5; D not certain. Trimming took 4 bases from V and 0 from J, leaving 12 bases between them. CDR1 MGHDK and CDR2 SYGVNS come from the germline V gene. The CDR3 is made up of 15 amino acids. CDR3 loop: CASSVGQWYQETQYF. The CDR3 DNA follows: TGTGCCAGCAGTGTTGGGCAGTGGTACCAAGAGACCCAGTACTTC.

This chain links TRBV11-2 with TRBJ2-7; D gene ambiguous. V was clipped by 2 bases and J by 3 bases, with 8 bases between them. This CDR3 is built from 13 residues. Germline V gives CDR1 SGHAT, CDR2 FQNNGV. The CDR3 DNA is TGTGCCAGCAGCTTACAACAGAACTACGAGCAGTACTTC. Protein product: CASSLQQNYEQYF.

The J gene is TRBJ1-5, the V gene TRBV6-5; D ambiguous. V was cut by 7 bases and J by 0 bases, with 13 bases left in between. CDR1 MNHEY and CDR2 SVGAGI come from the germline V gene. The CDR3 loop spans 15 amino acids. The CDR3 region is CASTPETLSNQPQHF. In DNA, the CDR3 is TGTGCCAGCACTCCAGAGACACTTAGCAATCAGCCCCAGCATTTT.

The chain has TRBV7-9 and TRBJ1-2; 11 nucleotides agree with TRBD1. CDR1 is SEHNR and CDR2 is FQNEAQ in the germline V gene (reference sequence). V shed 5 bases and J 8 bases; nucleotides not matched to a gene: 7. The CDR3 is 14 amino acids. Here the CDR3 reads CASSDGQGAGGYTF. CDR3 coding DNA: TGTGCCAGCAGCGATGGACAGGGGGCTGGGGGCTACACCTTC.

This chain connects TRBV27 to TRBJ2-7; the match to TRBD2 covers 7 bases. Germline V lookup: CDR1 MNHEY, CDR2 SMNVEV (reference sequence). After removal of 2 bases from V and 3 bases from J, the junction contained 1 base not matched to a gene. The CDR3 has 13 residues. The CDR3 spells CASSLRDYYEQYF. The DNA for the CDR3 is TGTGCCAGCAGTTTAAGGGACTACTACGAGCAGTACTTC.

V and J are TRBV7-9 and TRBJ1-5; D remains unclear. V dropped 4 bases and J dropped 0 bases, with 7 bases sitting between them. Per germline, CDR1 SEHNR and CDR2 FQNEAQ (reference sequence). This CDR3 is built from 14 residues. The CDR3 DNA sequence: TGTGCCAGCAGCTCGTTCCGTAGCAATCAGCCCCAGCATTTT. This codes for CASSSFRSNQPQHF.

The V call is TRBV20-1, the J call TRBJ2-3, with TRBD2 matching over 10 bases. The V gene's germline CDR1 is DFQATT and CDR2 SNEGSKA (reference sequence). This CDR3 has 14 amino acids. The J segment lost 5 bases and the V segment lost 3 bases, leaving 5 bases of the junction unmatched. In DNA, the CDR3 is TGCAGTGCTAGTGTAGCGGGAGGAGTAGATACGCAGTATTTT. This gives the protein CSASVAGGVDTQYF.

The chain uses TRBV6-5 and TRBJ2-7, with no clear D. CDR1 and CDR2 (germline): MNHEY, SVGAGI. There are 12 residues in the CDR3. Deletions cut 5 bases from V and 0 bases from J, with 5 bases between. The CDR3 bases are TGTGCCAGCAGTCCTTCCTCCTACGAGCAGTACTTC. It yields the protein CASSPSSYEQYF.

The chain couples TRBV5-6 to TRBJ2-3, with 9 bases that match TRBD2. The germline V gene encodes CDR1 SGHDT and CDR2 YYEEEE. The CDR3 contains 17 residues. V lost 4 bases to trimming and J lost 7 bases; unmatched junction nucleotides: 16. The CDR3 reads CASSPPLRGGRGYTQYF. The CDR3 DNA follows: TGTGCCAGCAGCCCGCCTTTGCGGGGGGGGAGGGGGTATACGCAGTATTTT.

The CDR3 is CASSLSWNEQFF. The DNA for the CDR3 is TGTGCCAGTAGCCTATCATGGAATGAGCAGTTCTTC. The rearrangement joins TRBV19 to TRBJ2-1; D remains ambiguous. The CDR3 consists of 12 residues. Looked up from germline, CDR1 is LNHDA and CDR2 is SQIVND (reference sequence). Trimming took 6 bases from V and 7 from J, leaving 10 bases between them.

The chain employs TRBV7-2 and TRBJ2-1; 8 bases map to TRBD2. J lost 5 bases, V lost 4 bases, and 7 bases had no gene match. Per the germline V gene, CDR1 is SGHTA and CDR2 is FQGNSA. The CDR3 is made up of 15 amino acids. The CDR3 region is CASSSRREVDNEQFF. CDR3 nucleotides: TGTGCCAGCAGCTCCAGGCGGGAGGTGGACAATGAGCAGTTCTTC.

This chain joins TRBV24-1 and TRBJ2-3, with 8 bases fitting TRBD2. V shed 4 bases and J 0 bases; nucleotides not matched to a gene: 8. Germline CDR1 and CDR2: KGHDR and SFDVKD. The CDR3 runs to 17 residues. In DNA form, the CDR3 reads TGTGCCACCAGTGACAGAAGGACTAGCCAAAGCACAGATACGCAGTATTTT. It codes for CATSDRRTSQSTDTQYF.

The chain links TRBV19 to TRBJ2-3; 7 positions match TRBD1. The junction had 6 bases not matched to a gene; V was cut back by 3 bases and J by 0 bases. Germline assignment: CDR1 LNHDA and CDR2 SQIVND (reference sequence). This CDR3 is 16 amino acids long. The DNA for the CDR3 is TGTGCCAGTAGTATCCGGACAGGACCTAGCACAGATACGCAGTATTTT. It yields the protein CASSIRTGPSTDTQYF.

In this sample, this clone turned up once. The V call is TRBV7-9, the J call TRBJ1-6, with TRBD1 identical over 9 bases. Looked up from germline, CDR1 is SEHNR and CDR2 is FQNEAQ (reference sequence). The CDR3 runs 15 residues. Trimming at V came to 5 bases and at J to 10 bases, leaving 9 bases not matched to a gene. CDR3 sequence: CASSPRTGVASPLHF. The DNA for the CDR3 is TGTGCCAGCAGCCCCAGGACAGGGGTGGCCTCACCCCTCCACTTT.